This T cell receptor (beta chain) was documented in a study of cytomegalovirus exposure and HLA in healthy donors. The CDR3 consists of 15 residues. Trimming took off 4 bases at V and 0 bases at J, with 13 bases between the two ends. The germline V gene encodes CDR1 SGDLS and CDR2 YYNGEE. As for this clone: No antigen is known for it.

Whole-study findings and limits: Subsequent analysis showed first-cohort TCR clusters tending to co-occur in 95 to 150 validation repertoires. Listed as cytomegalovirus-associated were 150 to 200 TCR beta chains.

Data came from immunoSEQ multiplex PCR; TCRdb stores just in-frame clones and leaves some out. The data contain about 110,000 clones, around 85% of them seen just once; the ten biggest clones take up over 2.5%. The chain combines TRBV9 with TRBJ1-2; a possible D gene is TRBD1 (5 bases). The receptor comes from a woman younger than 35 in good health and CMV-seronegative. Input material: PBMCs. CDR3 nucleotides: TGTGCCAGCAGCCCCCTGGGGGGAGCTAACTATGGCTACACCTTC. Translation gives CASSPLGGANYGYTF. Supplemented by reference TRBV9 and TRBJ1-2, the full variable domain reads DSGVTQTPKHLITATGQRVTLRCSPRSGDLSVYWYQQSLDQGLQFLIQYYNGEERAKGNILERFSAQQFPDLHSELNLSSLELGDSALYFCASSPLGGANYGYTFGSGTRLTVV.